The sequence of this T cell receptor (beta chain) was determined in a study of OX40 agonist ivuxolimab in advanced cancers. Study-wide background: Ivuxolimab, which patients received intravenously every 2 weeks, was dosed at 0.01 to 10 mg/kg. Averaging 60 years in age, with a range of about 20 to 90, the cohort was around 83% male. Partial responses were achieved by three patients, of whom one had hepatocellular carcinoma and two had cutaneous melanoma.

The V segment lost 0 bases and the J segment 3 bases; nucleotides outside the gene matches: 4. Germline-derived CDR1 and CDR2 are SGHNT and YYREEE (reference sequence). The CDR3 is 15 amino acids. The assay was immunoSEQ multiplex PCR, and TCRdb's table has in-frame clones only and misses some. Of 95,000 to 150,000 clones listed, approximately 92% are singletons. This clone was counted a single time. This chain joins TRBV5-4 and TRBJ2-3; 7 nucleotides match TRBD1. This TCR was recovered from an adult with an advanced solid tumor such as melanoma, head and neck, liver or kidney cancer. Sequenced material: CD4+ or CD8+ T cells sorted from blood, taken in a trial of the OX40 agonist ivuxolimab. CDR3 sequence reads: CASSLASGGTDTQYF. CDR3 coding DNA: TGTGCCAGCAGCTTGGCCTCAGGGGGAACAGATACGCAGTATTTT.